The 10 T cell receptor beta chains below come from one sample, sequenced in a study of blood T cell repertoires in COVID-19. Libraries were prepared by immunoSEQ multiplex PCR; TCRdb keeps only in-frame clonotypes and omits some of them. In the table there are a few hundred thousand clones, around nine tenths of which are singletons. Sequencing was done on a sample of peripheral blood. The receptors shown here come from a man in his forties who had recovered from COVID-19.

The chain joins TRBV5-1 to TRBJ1-6; 7 bases fit TRBD1. The V and J ends lost 1 base and 7 bases, in that order; junction bases with no gene match: 5. The V gene's germline CDR1 is SGHRS and CDR2 YFSETQ. This CDR3 spans 15 amino acids. DNA of the CDR3: TGCGCCAGCAGCTTGAGGACAGGAGGAAATTCACCCCTCCACTTT. This translates into CASSLRTGGNSPLHF.

This clone was seen a single time. This sequence joins TRBV9 and TRBJ2-7, with D tentatively TRBD1 (6 bases). Trimming removed 4 bases from V and 0 bases from J, with 11 bases in between. The CDR3 covers 14 residues. Germline CDR1 SGDLS, CDR2 YYNGEE. CDR3 loop: CASSLHRVSYEQYF. The DNA of the CDR3 is TGTGCCAGCAGCCTACACAGGGTCTCCTACGAGCAGTACTTC. The full variable domain, with the rest looked up from reference TRBV9 and TRBJ2-7, is DSGVTQTPKHLITATGQRVTLRCSPRSGDLSVYWYQQSLDQGLQFLIQYYNGEERAKGNILERFSAQQFPDLHSELNLSSLELGDSALYFCASSLHRVSYEQYFGPGTRLTVT.

This clone showed up just a few times. The chain recombines TRBV6-4 with TRBJ1-1; D remains ambiguous. This CDR3 region has 13 residues. V was cut by 4 bases and J by 4 bases, with 10 bases left in between. Germline V gives CDR1 MRHNA, CDR2 SNTAGT. CDR3 residues: CASSVTSGTEAFF. CDR3 in DNA: TGTGCCAGCAGTGTCACCTCGGGCACTGAAGCTTTCTTT.

The V gene is TRBV7-6, the J gene TRBJ1-5; D uncertain. In germline, CDR1 is SGHVS, CDR2 FNYEAQ. Trimming cost V 1 base and J 9 bases, with 13 bases left between them. The CDR3 runs 14 residues. The CDR3 loop reads CASSLEAGYGPQHF. CDR3 sequence (DNA): TGTGCCAGCAGCTTAGAGGCGGGGTATGGGCCCCAGCATTTT.

The chain couples TRBV10-2 to TRBJ2-3; 13 bases line up with TRBD2. Germline V gives CDR1 WSHSY, CDR2 SAAADI. With 6 bases clipped from V and 4 bases from J, the junction kept 4 bases outside the gene matches. The CDR3 spans 15 residues. CDR3 amino acids: CASRGGLAGADTQYF. CDR3 nucleotides: TGCGCCAGCAGGGGCGGACTAGCGGGGGCAGATACGCAGTATTTT.

The chain combines TRBV27 with TRBJ2-6; D perhaps matches TRBD1 (6 bases). Trimming removed 2 bases from V and 0 bases from J, with 17 bases in between. The CDR3 totals 19 residues. Germline values: CDR1 MNHEY, CDR2 SMNVEV (reference sequence). The CDR3 nucleotides read TGTGCCAGCAGTTTAAGACAGGACCTAGTACTCTCTGGGGCCAACGTCCTGACTTTC. Translating it yields CASSLRQDLVLSGANVLTF.

The gene calls are TRBV7-2 and TRBJ1-2; 7 bases line up with TRBD1. The CDR3 loop spans 15 amino acids. Trimming took 5 bases from V and 1 from J; bases not matched to a gene: 7. Germline V gene sequence: CDR1 SGHTA, CDR2 FQGNSA. The CDR3 region has the DNA TGTGCCAGCAGCCCCGACAGGGCTCTTAACTATGGCTACACCTTC. The encoded protein is CASSPDRALNYGYTF.

This clone has just one count. V is TRBV7-3 and J is TRBJ2-3, with 8 bases fitting TRBD1. The CDR3 runs to 15 residues. The trim removed 4 bases at V and 2 bases at J, leaving 5 bases unmatched. Germline lookup yields CDR1 SGHTA and CDR2 FQGTGA. This CDR3 reads CASSSPGQDTDTQYF. CDR3 in DNA: TGTGCCAGCAGCTCACCGGGACAGGACACAGATACGCAGTATTTT. The complete variable domain, with remaining parts taken from reference TRBV7-3 and TRBJ2-3, reads GAGVSQTPSNKVTEKGKYVELRCDPISGHTALYWYRQSLGQGPEFLIYFQGTGAADDSGLPNDRFFAVRPEGSVSTLKIQRTERGDSAVYLCASSSPGQDTDTQYFGPGTRLTVL.

CDR3: CASSIGASAWTYF. CDR3 DNA sequence: TGTGCCAGTAGTATAGGGGCTAGCGCGTGGACGTACTTC. The chain uses TRBV19 and TRBJ2-4, with TRBD2 as a possible D gene (6 bases). Germline assignment: CDR1 LNHDA and CDR2 SQIVND (reference sequence). V lost 1 base and J lost 15, with 16 bases in between. This CDR3 is 13 amino acids long.

The chain is built from TRBV27 and TRBJ2-7, with 14 bases identical to TRBD2. Germline loops: CDR1 MNHEY, CDR2 SMNVEV (reference sequence). J gave up 3 bases and V 4 bases, and 2 bases lay outside the gene matches. The CDR3 totals 15 residues. CDR3: CASSYGTSGSYEQYF. In nucleotides, the CDR3 is TGTGCCAGCAGTTACGGGACTAGCGGGAGCTACGAGCAGTACTTC.